One sample yielded the 28 T cell receptor beta chains listed below, sequenced in a study of human T cells and chemical hapten exposure. TCRdb re-called the RACE reads through MiXCR, storing one row per CDR3 protein. The repertoire holds some 400,000 distinct CDR3 sequences, with approximately 5% as singletons. Sample time point: pre-sensitization, week 0. Sample treatment: therapeutic diphenylcyclopropenone sensitization with weekly scalp DPC. This material consisted of whole blood, taken in connection with sensitization to the hapten diphenylcyclopropenone (DPC). Receptors originate from a woman in her forties or fifties with alopecia areata. Some clones in this sample may be carry-over from other donors' samples.

V and J are TRBV5-8 and TRBJ2-3; D not resolved. This CDR3 spans 12 amino acids. Germline assignment: CDR1 SGHTS and CDR2 YDEGEE. The V end lost 1 base, the J end lost 5 bases, and 5 bases lay between the germline ends. The CDR3 DNA reads TGTGCCAGCAGCTTGTATGTAGATACGCAGTATTTT. Translated, it gives CASSLYVDTQYF.

This clonotype was observed a few times. The chain employs TRBV20-1 and TRBJ2-3, with 15 bases lining up with TRBD2. V dropped 3 bases and J dropped 6; count of bases not matched to a gene: 4. Germline V lookup: CDR1 DFQATT, CDR2 SNEGSKA (reference sequence). CDR3 length: 15 residues. This chain's CDR3 is CSASGTSGRPDTQYF. The CDR3 bases are TGCAGTGCTAGTGGGACTAGCGGGAGGCCTGATACGCAGTATTTT.

This clonotype was seen repeatedly, ten times or more. V gene TRBV18 combines with J gene TRBJ1-1, with D maybe TRBD1 (5 bases). The CDR3 extends over 14 amino acids. The germline V gene encodes CDR1 KGHSH and CDR2 LQKENI. Trimming took 6 bases from V and 5 from J, leaving 16 bases between them. Here the CDR3 reads CASSTEFRGTEAFF. DNA of the CDR3: TGTGCCAGCTCCACTGAGTTTCGGGGGACTGAAGCTTTCTTT.

This clonotype was observed many times. CDR3 in DNA: TGTGCCAGCAGTTTCTATCAGGGGTCCGGAGATACGCAGTATTTT. It is translated as CASSFYQGSGDTQYF. This chain uses TRBV27 with TRBJ2-3; a possible D gene is TRBD1 (6 bases). From germline, CDR1 is MNHEY and CDR2 SMNVEV (reference sequence). The germline V and J ends were trimmed by 3 bases and 5 bases, with 15 bases remaining between them. This CDR3 has 15 amino acids.

This clonotype was counted at least ten times. The chain couples TRBV6-5 to TRBJ1-2; 10 bases line up with TRBD1. CDR3 length: 14 amino acids. In germline, CDR1 is MNHEY, CDR2 SVGAGI. Germline trimming cut 8 bases from V and 6 bases from J; bases unmatched to any gene: 9. The CDR3 region is CASRSGQGSHGYTF. CDR3 bases: TGTGCCAGCCGGTCGGGACAGGGGTCCCATGGCTACACCTTC.

This clonotype was seen at least ten times. The J gene is TRBJ2-4, the V gene TRBV7-9, with D hard to call. Trimming removed 5 bases from V and 8 bases from J, with 7 bases in between. The CDR3 is 11 amino acids. CDR1 is SEHNR, CDR2 FQNEAQ, per germline (reference sequence). The CDR3, as DNA: TGTGCCAGCAGCCCCTTGGACATTCAGTACTTC. Translation: CASSPLDIQYF.

This clonotype was recorded a few times. The chain joins TRBV5-1 to TRBJ2-6; unclear D gene. This CDR3 has 15 residues. Between the trimmed V and J ends, which lost 0 bases and 0 bases, there was a span of 4 bases. Germline V lookup: CDR1 SGHRS, CDR2 YFSETQ. This CDR3 is CASSLESSGANVLTF. The CDR3 nucleotides are TGCGCCAGCAGCTTGGAAAGCTCTGGGGCCAACGTCCTGACTTTC.

This clonotype came up a few times. The rearrangement uses TRBV7-8 and TRBJ2-1; 14 bases line up with TRBD2. Germline V gene data show CDR1 as SGHVS and CDR2 as FQNEAQ. This CDR3 spans 17 amino acids. After removal of 0 bases from V and 5 bases from J, the junction contained 3 bases not matched to a gene. The CDR3: CASSLAGTSGGHNEQFF. CDR3 DNA: TGTGCCAGCAGCTTAGCGGGGACTAGCGGGGGCCACAATGAGCAGTTCTTC.

At least ten counts were recorded for this clonotype. The V and J genes are TRBV27 and TRBJ1-4; 10 bases are a match to TRBD1. Germline lookup yields CDR1 MNHEY and CDR2 SMNVEV (reference sequence). This CDR3 is 17 amino acids long. After removal of 5 bases from V and 0 bases from J, the junction contained 6 bases not matched to a gene. CDR3 in DNA: TGTGCCAGCAGTCTCGGACAGGGGGACCCAACTAATGAAAAACTGTTTTTT. As protein: CASSLGQGDPTNEKLFF. Combining the CDR3 with reference TRBV27 and TRBJ1-4 gives the whole variable domain EAQVTQNPRYLITVTGKKLTVTCSQNMNHEYMSWYRQDPGLGLRQIYYSMNVEVTDKGDVPEGYKVSRKEKRNFPLILESPSPNQTSLYFCASSLGQGDPTNEKLFFGSGTQLSVL.

This clonotype appeared a few times. The rearrangement links TRBV15 to TRBJ2-3, with D hard to call. This CDR3 is built from 13 residues. V was clipped by 1 base and J by 6 bases, with 8 bases between them. Germline-derived CDR1 and CDR2 are LNHNV and YYDKDF (reference sequence). CDR3 in DNA: TGTGCCACCAGCAGAGTGGTTTCCGATACGCAGTATTTT. Its translation: CATSRVVSDTQYF.

In its sample, this clonotype was seen many times. This chain uses TRBV7-6 with TRBJ1-6; D not certain. V was clipped by 5 bases and J by 8 bases, with 13 bases between them. The CDR3 is 14 amino acids. The germline gives CDR1 SGHVS, CDR2 FNYEAQ. CDR3: CASSNQARDSPLHF. The CDR3 DNA sequence: TGTGCCAGCAGCAACCAGGCCCGCGATTCACCCCTCCACTTT.

The sample holds many counts of this clonotype. This chain uses TRBV28 with TRBJ2-3, with TRBD2 matching over 7 bases. The CDR3 is made up of 19 amino acids. Per the germline V gene, CDR1 is MDHEN and CDR2 is SYDVKM. V lost 1 base to trimming and J lost 3 bases; unmatched junction nucleotides: 16. CDR3 sequence (DNA): TGTGCCAGCAGTTTATTTATGAACCTTGGGGAGGGCGGGACAGATACGCAGTATTTT. Translated: CASSLFMNLGEGGTDTQYF. Variable domain in full (rest from reference TRBV28 and TRBJ2-3): DVKVTQSSRYLVKRTGEKVFLECVQDMDHENMFWYRQDPGLGLRLIYFSYDVKMKEKGDIPEGYSVSREKKERFSLILESASTNQTSMYLCASSLFMNLGEGGTDTQYFGPGTRLTVL.

There are many counts of this clonotype. It is unclear where the CDR3 begins or ends on the DNA, so no DNA is shown, and the CDR3 is as TCRdb lists it. The gene calls are TRBV27 and TRBJ2-2. Germline V CDR1 and CDR2: MNHEY, SMNVEV (reference sequence). Including both end residues, the CDR3 is 12 amino acids long. The CDR3 sequence is CASSFGAGELFF.

This chain uses TRBV2 with TRBJ2-1; weak D call: TRBD2 (5 bases). Germline CDR1 is SNHLY and CDR2 is FYNNEI. The CDR3 has 16 amino acids. Between the trimmed V and J ends, which lost 1 base and 5 bases, there was a span of 15 bases. CDR3 loop: CASSEGSVVLNNEQFF. The CDR3 DNA reads as TGTGCCAGCAGTGAAGGTAGCGTAGTCCTAAACAATGAGCAGTTCTTC.

This clonotype was picked up many times. The chain combines TRBV20-1 with TRBJ2-3; 12 bases are a match to TRBD2. The CDR3 contains 14 residues. The germline CDR1 and CDR2 sequences are DFQATT and SNEGSKA (reference sequence). Unmatched junction bases numbered 5, after V lost 1 base and J lost 9 bases. This CDR3 is CSARGLAGVGTQYF. The CDR3 nucleotides are TGCAGTGCTAGAGGACTAGCGGGAGTCGGCACGCAGTATTTT.

On this clonotype itself: The junction and the germline gene differ at one end; a read error may be behind it. The V call is TRBV29-1, the J call TRBJ2-5; 7 bases agree with TRBD1. The CDR3 totals 13 residues. Germline V gene lookup returns CDR1 SQVTM and CDR2 ANQGSEA. The chain's CDR3 is CSVEGGSQETQYF. CDR3 DNA sequence: TGCAGCGTCGAAGGGGGCAGCCAAGAGACCCAGTACTTC.

This clonotype was observed a few times. Here the CDR3 reads CSARDQSQGDRNTIYF. The CDR3 nucleotides read TGCAGTGCTAGAGATCAGTCTCAGGGGGACAGAAACACCATATATTTT. The chain employs TRBV20-1 and TRBJ1-3, with 7 bases aligning to TRBD1. With V trimmed by 0 bases and J by 5 bases, 10 bases remained unmatched. The V gene's germline CDR1 is DFQATT and CDR2 SNEGSKA (reference sequence). The CDR3 extends over 16 amino acids.

This clonotype was recorded a few times. The rearrangement joins TRBV5-1 to TRBJ2-1; possible D gene TRBD2, 6 bases. Germline loops: CDR1 SGHRS, CDR2 YFSETQ. V lost 5 bases, J lost 7 bases, and 7 bases lay in between. The CDR3 contains 11 residues. CDR3 protein: CASRSGNEQFF. In nucleotides, the CDR3 is TGCGCCAGCAGAAGCGGGAATGAGCAGTTCTTC.

This clonotype was seen more than once but under ten times. The genes are TRBV29-1 and TRBJ2-3, with D possibly matching TRBD2 (7 bases). With 6 bases removed from V and 3 bases from J, the gap between germline ends came to 16 bases. This CDR3 has 14 residues. Germline CDR1 and CDR2: SQVTM and ANQGSEA. CDR3 sequence reads: CSVPGGGSTDTQYF. CDR3 sequence (DNA): TGCAGCGTGCCCGGGGGCGGGAGTACAGATACGCAGTATTTT.

The V gene is TRBV7-9, the J gene TRBJ2-5, with unresolved D. V dropped 1 base and J dropped 2 bases, with 8 bases sitting between them. CDR3 length: 14 amino acids. CDR1 SEHNR and CDR2 FQNEAQ come from the germline V gene (reference sequence). The CDR3 loop is CASSLEIGQETQYF. CDR3 nucleotide sequence: TGTGCCAGCAGCTTAGAGATCGGACAAGAGACCCAGTACTTC.

V is TRBV5-1 and J is TRBJ2-7; D is possibly TRBD1 (6 bases). V lost 4 bases and J 3 bases, leaving 17 bases between the germline ends. The germline CDR1 and CDR2 sequences are SGHRS and YFSETQ. The CDR3 contains 15 residues. The CDR3 bases are TGCGCCAGCAGCCCTGTACAGGGATCCCACTACGAGCAGTACTTC. It codes for CASSPVQGSHYEQYF.

This clonotype was observed many times. The chain carries TRBV7-9 and TRBJ2-7; D unresolved. Per the germline V gene, CDR1 is SEHNR and CDR2 is FQNEAQ (reference sequence). The CDR3 consists of 11 residues. V was trimmed by 8 bases and J by 6 bases, leaving 11 bases between them. The CDR3 here is CASSTTGEQYF. The CDR3 region has the DNA TGTGCCAGCTCGACAACGGGCGAGCAGTACTTC.

This clonotype has ten or more counts. The V gene is TRBV7-2, the J gene TRBJ1-1; D remains unclear. CDR3 length equals 12 residues. Germline-derived CDR1 and CDR2 are SGHTA and FQGNSA. The germline V and J ends were trimmed by 6 bases and 1 base, with 6 bases remaining between them. The CDR3 sequence: CASRDGNTEAFF. As DNA, the CDR3 is TGTGCCAGCAGAGACGGGAACACTGAAGCTTTCTTT.

This clonotype was detected many times. The chain couples TRBV12-3 or TRBV12-4 to TRBJ1-6; possibly TRBD1 for D (5 bases). V shed 4 bases and J shed 9 bases, with 13 bases lying between them. The CDR3 has 14 amino acids. For the CDR3, the DNA is TGTGCCAGCAGTTCGTCCCAGGGATTTTCACCCCTCCACTTT. As protein: CASSSSQGFSPLHF.

This clonotype was observed many times. The rearrangement uses TRBV6-6 and TRBJ1-3; the D is unclear. V lost 0 bases and J 2 bases, leaving 8 bases between the germline ends. This CDR3 has 15 amino acids. The germline CDR1 and CDR2 sequences are MNHNY and SVGAGI (reference sequence). CDR3 loop: CASSYSGRAGNTIYF. CDR3 in DNA: TGTGCCAGCAGTTACTCAGGGAGGGCTGGAAACACCATATATTTT.

This clonotype was observed a handful of times. This chain connects TRBV28 to TRBJ2-5; the D gene is possibly TRBD1 (6 bases). V shed 6 bases and J shed 1 base, with 21 bases lying between them. Per the germline V gene, CDR1 is MDHEN and CDR2 is SYDVKM. The CDR3 has 17 residues. The CDR3 sequence is CASRKSQGLVSQETQYF. CDR3 sequence (DNA): TGTGCCAGCAGGAAATCACAGGGTTTGGTCTCCCAAGAGACCCAGTACTTC.

This clonotype was found many times. The chain combines TRBV10-3 with TRBJ1-4, with no clear D. The length of the CDR3 is 14 residues. Germline V gene sequence: CDR1 ENHRY, CDR2 SYGVKD. Trimming shortened V by 4 bases and J by 5 bases, and 11 bases separated the two germline ends. In DNA, the CDR3 is TGTGCCATCAGTGGGGCTGGGAGGAATGAAAAACTGTTTTTT. This sequence encodes CAISGAGRNEKLFF.

This clonotype has more than one count but fewer than ten. V and J are TRBV7-8 and TRBJ1-5; D unclear. Trimming shortened V by 0 bases and J by 0 bases, and 6 bases separated the two germline ends. This CDR3 region has 15 residues. Germline CDR1 is SGHVS and CDR2 is FQNEAQ. Written as DNA, the CDR3 is TGTGCCAGCAGCTTAGCTGAGTATAGCAATCAGCCCCAGCATTTT. Encoded protein: CASSLAEYSNQPQHF.